This T cell receptor beta chain was sequenced for a study of CD8+CD57+ T cells in acquired aplastic anemia. V was cut by 3 bases and J by 2 bases, with 7 bases left in between. The CDR3 runs to 13 residues. Patients included in sequencing had previously demonstrated CD8+CD57+ cell expansion by flow cytometry. Genomic DNA, serving as template, underwent TCR beta VDJ and CDR3 profiling. One entry per CDR3 protein results from TCRdb running MiXCR on the reads. The sample carries around 150,000 distinct CDR3 sequences, roughly 48% recorded once. This clonotype was seen ten or more times. Sequenced: sorted CD4+, CD8+, or CD8+CD57+ T cells (not recorded which) from PBMCs. V is TRBV12-3 or TRBV12-4 and J is TRBJ1-1; D is uncertain. The clonotype was recovered from a human donor with aplastic anemia. The CDR3 reads CASSFPGNTEAFF. DNA for the CDR3: TGTGCCAGCAGTTTCCCGGGAAACACTGAAGCTTTCTTT.